Shown below are 4 T cell receptor beta chains from a single sample sequenced in a study of control samples from healthy donors and cancer patients. Sequencing used immunoSEQ multiplex PCR; TCRdb keeps in-frame clones, though not all of them. The profile shows about 94,000 clones, about nine tenths of them singletons. Input material: blood. Every receptor here comes from a woman under 30 in good health.

The chain uses TRBV7-9 and TRBJ1-1; D is perhaps TRBD1 (5 bases). The germline V gene has CDR1 SEHNR and CDR2 FQNEAQ (reference sequence). The V gene lost 4 bases and the J gene lost 7 bases, with 19 bases spanning the gap. This CDR3 comprises 15 residues. CDR3 DNA sequence: TGTGCCAGCAGCTCAATATCGGCAGGGTGGAATGAAGCTTTCTTT. Residues: CASSSISAGWNEAFF.

J is TRBJ2-3 and V is TRBV20-1; 9 bases are a match to TRBD1. V shed 6 bases, J shed 1 base, and the junction held 5 bases outside the gene matches. This CDR3 spans 14 amino acids. Germline values: CDR1 DFQATT, CDR2 SNEGSKA (reference sequence). The CDR3 DNA reads TGCAGTGCGAGTCGGGACAGGGGCACAGATACGCAGTATTTT. Protein: CSASRDRGTDTQYF.

The count of this clone is one. The CDR3 region is CASSTPDRVGYTF. CDR3 coding DNA: TGTGCCAGCAGTACTCCGGACAGGGTCGGCTACACCTTC. The V gene is TRBV7-2, the J gene TRBJ1-2, with 8 nucleotides matching TRBD1. The CDR3 totals 13 residues. Germline-derived CDR1 and CDR2 are SGHTA and FQGNSA. The trim removed 6 bases at V and 8 bases at J, leaving 8 bases unmatched. Filled out from reference TRBV7-2 and TRBJ1-2, the complete variable domain reads GAGVSQSPSNKVTEKGKDVELRCDPISGHTALYWYRQSLGQGLEFLIYFQGNSAPDKSGLPSDRFSAERTGGSVSTLTIQRTQQEDSAVYLCASSTPDRVGYTFGSGTRLTVV.

The chain has TRBV3-1 (or the pseudogene TRBV3-2) and TRBJ2-7; maybe TRBD2 (6 bases). The V gene lost 7 bases and the J gene lost 5 bases, with 15 bases spanning the gap. This CDR3 contains 13 residues. Germline loops: CDR1 LGHDT, CDR2 YNNKEL (reference sequence). In nucleotides, the CDR3 is TGTGCCAGCACCCATCGGGGGTCCGACGAGCAGTACTTC. Its protein is CASTHRGSDEQYF.